The sequence of this TCR beta chain was determined in a study of shared clonotypes between healthy human individuals. Points from the study as a whole: Unshared clonotypes carried lower generation probabilities than those common to all four donors. Few donors restricted represented genetic and exposure-history diversity.

Sequenced by immunoSEQ multiplex PCR; TCRdb stores in-frame clones only, minus some. The profile covers approximately 600,000 clones, with roughly 96% appearing a single time and about 0.11% taken by the ten largest. About this clone: The antigen is undetermined.

Germline loops: CDR1 MDHEN, CDR2 SYDVKM. Trimming stripped 2 bases from V and 5 bases from J, with 10 bases between. The CDR3 has 14 amino acids. The naive CD8 population came from CD45RO-negative cells selected for CCR7, without terminally differentiated effector memory CD45RA+ cells. Sequencing was carried out using naive CD8+ T cells sorted from blood. The source of this sequence is a woman in her 30s in good health. The chain is built from TRBV28 and TRBJ2-1, with D possibly matching TRBD1 (6 bases). Written as DNA, the CDR3 is TGTGCCAGCAGTTTAAGCGGACAGAACAATGAGCAGTTCTTC. Translating it yields CASSLSGQNNEQFF.